Below are 13 T cell receptor beta chains sequenced from a single sample in a study of vaccination effects on CD4 cells after COVID-19. At the end of 9 to 11 days of culture, CD4+ T cells were isolated. Participants were given two doses of BNT162b2 or mRNA-1273 vaccine. Their cognate antigens are unknown. Method: immunoSEQ multiplex PCR; TCRdb's copy keeps in-frame clones and lacks some. The sample lists fewer than 35,000 clones; around 69% were seen once. The input for sequencing was CD4+ T cells from PBMCs cultured without peptide, taken after COVID-19 vaccination. These receptors were collected from a human donor who received a COVID-19 vaccine.

This clone appeared once. The chain joins TRBV19 to TRBJ1-4, with 7 positions matching TRBD1. The trim removed 10 bases at V and 8 bases at J, leaving 13 bases unmatched. CDR3 length: 14 residues. Germline-derived CDR1 and CDR2 are LNHDA and SQIVND (reference sequence). The CDR3 is CATTQTGSNEKLFF. Written as DNA, the CDR3 is TGTGCCACGACCCAGACAGGGTCGAACGAAAAACTGTTTTTT.

The V and J genes are TRBV5-1 and TRBJ1-1, with 11 nucleotides matching TRBD1. The V and J ends lost 4 bases and 5 bases, in that order; junction bases with no gene match: 7. The CDR3 runs 15 residues. Germline V gene data show CDR1 as SGHRS and CDR2 as YFSETQ. CDR3 loop: CASSPRTGGGTEAFF. In DNA form, the CDR3 reads TGCGCCAGCAGCCCCAGGACAGGGGGCGGTACTGAAGCTTTCTTT. The whole variable domain, filled in from reference TRBV5-1 and TRBJ1-1, reads KAGVTQTPRYLIKTRGQQVTLSCSPISGHRSVSWYQQTPGQGLQFLFEYFSETQRNKGNFPGRFSGRQFSNSRSEMNVSTLELGDSALYLCASSPRTGGGTEAFFGQGTRLTVV.

This chain connects TRBV7-2 to TRBJ2-3, with no clear D. This CDR3 comprises 11 residues. Trimming stripped 7 bases from V and 9 bases from J, with 11 bases between. Germline lookup yields CDR1 SGHTA and CDR2 FQGNSA. The CDR3 reads CASTSSVTQYF. CDR3 sequence (DNA): TGTGCCAGCACCTCTTCGGTGACGCAGTATTTT.

This clone was detected only a few times. This chain connects TRBV12-3 or TRBV12-4 to TRBJ1-1; D not resolved. Trimming removed 3 bases at V and 4 bases at J, with 3 bases between. The CDR3 is 11 residues long. The CDR3 DNA reads TGTGCCAGCAGTTTCGCCACTGAAGCTTTCTTT. Translated, it gives CASSFATEAFF.

This chain uses TRBV5-5 with TRBJ1-1, with 9 bases identical to TRBD1. The CDR3 has 16 amino acids. The V gene's germline CDR1 is SGHKS and CDR2 YYEKEE (reference sequence). Trimming took 5 bases from V and 0 from J; bases not matched to a gene: 8. The CDR3 is CASRWGQGRMNTEAFF. As DNA, the CDR3 is TGTGCCAGCAGGTGGGGACAGGGACGAATGAACACTGAAGCTTTCTTT.

This rearrangement joins TRBV10-3 to TRBJ2-5; 10 bases map to TRBD2. Per germline, CDR1 ENHRY and CDR2 SYGVKD. CDR3 length: 14 amino acids. Trimming at V came to 6 bases and at J to 4 bases, leaving 5 bases not matched to a gene. This chain's CDR3 is CAIRASGGGETQYF. DNA of the CDR3: TGTGCCATCAGGGCTAGCGGGGGAGGAGAGACCCAGTACTTC.

The chain carries TRBV5-4 and TRBJ2-5; D is undetermined. The CDR3 spans 14 residues. Trimming removed 2 bases at V and 5 bases at J, with 13 bases between. Per germline, CDR1 SGHNT and CDR2 YYREEE (reference sequence). The CDR3 protein is CASSLTYVEETQYF. For the CDR3, the DNA is TGTGCCAGCAGCTTAACCTATGTGGAGGAGACCCAGTACTTC.

This clone has a single count. The chain has TRBV11-2 and TRBJ1-6, with 8 bases that match TRBD1. CDR3 length equals 16 residues. Trimming cost V 5 bases and J 1 base; bases outside gene matches: 4. Germline lookup yields CDR1 SGHAT and CDR2 FQNNGV. Here the CDR3 DNA reads TGTGCCAGCAGCCCCACAGGGGGGTCCTATAATTCACCCCTCCACTTT. As protein: CASSPTGGSYNSPLHF.

The chain couples TRBV19 to TRBJ2-1; 9 bases agree with TRBD1. Trimming at V came to 3 bases and at J to 0 bases, leaving 15 bases not matched to a gene. Germline V gene lookup returns CDR1 LNHDA and CDR2 SQIVND (reference sequence). The CDR3 is 20 residues long. Here the CDR3 DNA reads TGTGCCAGTAGTATCCGCTTTAGACAGGGGGTACAGAGCTCCTACAATGAGCAGTTCTTC. Encoded protein: CASSIRFRQGVQSSYNEQFF. The full variable domain, in which reference TRBV19 and TRBJ2-1 provide the parts outside the CDR3, is DGGITQSPKYLFRKEGQNVTLSCEQNLNHDAMYWYRQDPGQGLRLIYYSQIVNDFQKGDIAEGYSVSREKKESFPLTVTSAQKNPTAFYLCASSIRFRQGVQSSYNEQFFGPGTRLTVL.

This clone appeared a single time. This chain links TRBV24-1 with TRBJ1-2; 10 nucleotides agree with TRBD1. The CDR3 length is 16 residues. Germline V gene data show CDR1 as KGHDR and CDR2 as SFDVKD. V shed 3 bases, J shed 7 bases, and the junction held 10 bases outside the gene matches. CDR3 residues: CATSDPGGTGEPGYTF. The CDR3 nucleotides read TGTGCCACCAGTGATCCGGGGGGGACAGGGGAGCCTGGCTACACCTTC.

The chain couples TRBV5-4 to TRBJ1-4, with TRBD1 matching 7 bases. The CDR3 has 15 residues. Trimming removed 3 bases from V and 3 bases from J; junction bases left unmatched: 5. Germline CDR1 SGHNT, CDR2 YYREEE (reference sequence). Written as DNA, the CDR3 is TGTGCCAGCAGCTCCCGACAGGGCTCTAATGAAAAACTGTTTTTT. It specifies CASSSRQGSNEKLFF.

This chain joins TRBV11-3 and TRBJ2-2; TRBD1 matches at 9 bases. V dropped 6 bases and J dropped 1; count of bases not matched to a gene: 3. The CDR3 sequence is 15 residues long. Germline loops: CDR1 SGHNT, CDR2 YENEEA. CDR3 nucleotides: TGTGCCAGCAGACAGGGACAGGGGAACACCGGGGAGCTGTTTTTT. Protein product: CASRQGQGNTGELFF.

The V call is TRBV5-4, the J call TRBJ2-7, with 8 bases that match TRBD2. Germline trimming cut 0 bases from V and 0 bases from J; bases unmatched to any gene: 2. CDR1 is SGHNT and CDR2 is YYREEE in the germline V gene (reference sequence). This CDR3 spans 15 amino acids. CDR3 nucleotides: TGTGCCAGCAGCTTGGAAGCGGGAGTCTCCTACGAGCAGTACTTC. Translated: CASSLEAGVSYEQYF.